The source of this TCR beta chain is a study of OX40 agonist ivuxolimab in advanced cancers. Whole-study findings and limits: Clones of CD4+ and CD8+ blood T cells grew by week 6 at doses of 0.1 to 3.0 mg/kg.

Using immunoSEQ multiplex PCR, the repertoire was profiled, and TCRdb retains in-frame clones only, with some absent. The sample comprises about 80,000 clones, under 90% of which are singletons, and approximately 7% rests with the top ten. J gave up 5 bases and V 7 bases, and 8 bases lay outside the gene matches. Germline V lookup: CDR1 SGHRS, CDR2 YFSETQ. This CDR3 comprises 13 residues. Notes on this clone: As yet, its antigen is unknown.

The material sequenced was CD4+ or CD8+ T cells sorted from blood, taken in a trial of the OX40 agonist ivuxolimab. This chain connects TRBV5-1 to TRBJ2-7; 8 nucleotides align to TRBD1. The clonotype comes from an adult with an advanced solid tumor such as melanoma, head and neck, liver or kidney cancer. CDR3 residues: CASGLTGDHEQYF. DNA of the CDR3: TGCGCCAGCGGCCTGACAGGGGACCACGAGCAGTACTTC.